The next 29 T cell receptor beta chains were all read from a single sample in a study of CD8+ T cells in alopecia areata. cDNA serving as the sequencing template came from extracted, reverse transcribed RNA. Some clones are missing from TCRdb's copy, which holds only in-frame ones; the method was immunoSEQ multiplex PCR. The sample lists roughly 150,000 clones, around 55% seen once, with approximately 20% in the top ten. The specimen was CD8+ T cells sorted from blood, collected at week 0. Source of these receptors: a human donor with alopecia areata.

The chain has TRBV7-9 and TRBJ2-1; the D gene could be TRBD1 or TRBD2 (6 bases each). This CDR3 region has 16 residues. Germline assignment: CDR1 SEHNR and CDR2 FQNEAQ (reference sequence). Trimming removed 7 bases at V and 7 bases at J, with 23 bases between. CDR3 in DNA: TGTGCCAGCATATCCCTGGACCGGAGGGGGAGGAATGAGCAGTTCTTC. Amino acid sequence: CASISLDRRGRNEQFF. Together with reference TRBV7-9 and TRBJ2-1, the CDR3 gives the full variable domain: DTGVSQNPRHKITKRGQNVTFRCDPISEHNRLYWYRQTLGQGPEFLTYFQNEAQLEKSRLLSDRFSAERPKGSFSTLEIQRTEQGDSAMYLCASISLDRRGRNEQFFGPGTRLTVL.

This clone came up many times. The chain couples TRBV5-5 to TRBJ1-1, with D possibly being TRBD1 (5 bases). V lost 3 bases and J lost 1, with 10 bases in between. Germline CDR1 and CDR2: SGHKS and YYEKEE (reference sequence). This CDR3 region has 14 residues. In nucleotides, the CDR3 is TGTGCCAGCAGCTACAGGAGAGCGAACACTGAAGCTTTCTTT. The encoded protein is CASSYRRANTEAFF.

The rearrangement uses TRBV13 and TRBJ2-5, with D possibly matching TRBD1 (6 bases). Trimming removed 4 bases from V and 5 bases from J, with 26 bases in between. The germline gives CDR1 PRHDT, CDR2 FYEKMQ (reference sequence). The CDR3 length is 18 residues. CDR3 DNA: TGTGCCAGCAGCTCCCGGGACAAGGGGACCCGTCTGTGGGAGACCCAGTACTTC. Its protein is CASSSRDKGTRLWETQYF.

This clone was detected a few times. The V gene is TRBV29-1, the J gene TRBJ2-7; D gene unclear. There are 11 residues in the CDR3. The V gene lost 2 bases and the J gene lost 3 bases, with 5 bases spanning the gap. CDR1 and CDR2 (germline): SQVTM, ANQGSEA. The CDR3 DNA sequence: TGCAGCGTTGAATTCGACTACGAGCAGTACTTC. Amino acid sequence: CSVEFDYEQYF.

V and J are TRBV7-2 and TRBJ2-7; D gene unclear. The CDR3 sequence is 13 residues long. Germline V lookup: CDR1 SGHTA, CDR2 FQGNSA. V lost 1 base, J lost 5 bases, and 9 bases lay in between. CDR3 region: CASSLEGFNEQYF. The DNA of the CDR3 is TGTGCCAGCAGCTTAGAAGGGTTTAACGAGCAGTACTTC.

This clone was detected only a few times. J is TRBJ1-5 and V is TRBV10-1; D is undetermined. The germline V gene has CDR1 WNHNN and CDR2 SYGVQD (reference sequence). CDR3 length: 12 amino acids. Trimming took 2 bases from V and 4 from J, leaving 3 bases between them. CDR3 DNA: TGCGCCAGCAGTGAGGGGAATCAGCCCCAGCATTTT. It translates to CASSEGNQPQHF.

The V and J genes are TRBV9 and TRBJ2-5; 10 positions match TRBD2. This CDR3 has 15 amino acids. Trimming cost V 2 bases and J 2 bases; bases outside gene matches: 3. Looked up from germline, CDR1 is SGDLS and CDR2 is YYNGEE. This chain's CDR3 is CASSVPAGGQETQYF. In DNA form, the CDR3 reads TGTGCCAGCAGCGTGCCAGCGGGGGGGCAAGAGACCCAGTACTTC.

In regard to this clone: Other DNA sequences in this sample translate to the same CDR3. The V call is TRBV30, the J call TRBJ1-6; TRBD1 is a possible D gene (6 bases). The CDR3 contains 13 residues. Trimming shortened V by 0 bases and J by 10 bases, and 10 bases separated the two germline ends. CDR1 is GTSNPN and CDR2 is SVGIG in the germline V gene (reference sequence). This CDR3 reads CAWSVQGSSPLHF. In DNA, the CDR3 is TGTGCCTGGAGTGTACAGGGCTCCTCACCCCTCCACTTT.

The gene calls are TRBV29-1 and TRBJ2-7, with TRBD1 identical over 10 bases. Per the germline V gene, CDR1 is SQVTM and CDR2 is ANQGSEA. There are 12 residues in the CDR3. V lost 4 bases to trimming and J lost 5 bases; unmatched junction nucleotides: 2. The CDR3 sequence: CSVGDRGNEQYF. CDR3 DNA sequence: TGCAGCGTTGGGGACAGGGGAAACGAGCAGTACTTC.

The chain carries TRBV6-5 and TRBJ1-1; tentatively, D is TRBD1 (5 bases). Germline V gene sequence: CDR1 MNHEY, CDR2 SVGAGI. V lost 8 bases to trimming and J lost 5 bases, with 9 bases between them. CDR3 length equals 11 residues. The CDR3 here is CASLEGTEAFF. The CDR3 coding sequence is TGTGCCAGCCTTGAGGGGACTGAAGCTTTCTTT.

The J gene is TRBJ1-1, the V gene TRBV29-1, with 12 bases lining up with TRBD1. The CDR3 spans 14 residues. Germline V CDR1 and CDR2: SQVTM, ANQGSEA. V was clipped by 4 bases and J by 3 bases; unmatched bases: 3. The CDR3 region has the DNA TGCAGCGTTGGGGACAGGGGGCTTTACACTGAAGCTTTCTTT. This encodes CSVGDRGLYTEAFF.

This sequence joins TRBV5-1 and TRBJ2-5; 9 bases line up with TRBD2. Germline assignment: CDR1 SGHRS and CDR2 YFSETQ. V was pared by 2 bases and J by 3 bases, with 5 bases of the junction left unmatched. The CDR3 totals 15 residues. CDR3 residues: CASSFPPSGEETQYF. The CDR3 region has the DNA TGCGCCAGCAGCTTCCCTCCTAGCGGGGAAGAGACCCAGTACTTC.

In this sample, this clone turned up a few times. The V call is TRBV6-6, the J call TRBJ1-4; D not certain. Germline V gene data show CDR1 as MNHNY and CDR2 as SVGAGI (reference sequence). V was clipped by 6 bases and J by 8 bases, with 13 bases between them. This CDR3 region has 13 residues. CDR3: CASSARQGEKLFF. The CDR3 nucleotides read TGTGCCAGCAGCGCCCGACAAGGCGAAAAACTGTTTTTT.

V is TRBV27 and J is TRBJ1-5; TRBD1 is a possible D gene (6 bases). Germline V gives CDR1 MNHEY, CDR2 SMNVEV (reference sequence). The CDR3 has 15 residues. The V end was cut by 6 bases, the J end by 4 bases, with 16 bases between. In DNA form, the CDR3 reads TGTGCCAGCAGCGTGAAGATCAGGGGAAATCAGCCCCAGCATTTT. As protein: CASSVKIRGNQPQHF.

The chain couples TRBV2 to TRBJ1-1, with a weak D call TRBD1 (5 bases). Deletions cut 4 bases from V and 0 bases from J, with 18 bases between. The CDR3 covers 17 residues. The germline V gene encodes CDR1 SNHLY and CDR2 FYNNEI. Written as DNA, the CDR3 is TGTGCCAGCAGTGCGCCTCGGACCACGACAGTGAACACTGAAGCTTTCTTT. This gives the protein CASSAPRTTTVNTEAFF.

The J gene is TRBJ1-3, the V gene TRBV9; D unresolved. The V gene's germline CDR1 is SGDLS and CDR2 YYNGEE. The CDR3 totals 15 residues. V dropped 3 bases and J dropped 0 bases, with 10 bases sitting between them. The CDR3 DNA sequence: TGTGCCAGCAGCGCGTCCGGGTCCTCTGGAAACACCATATATTTT. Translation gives CASSASGSSGNTIYF.

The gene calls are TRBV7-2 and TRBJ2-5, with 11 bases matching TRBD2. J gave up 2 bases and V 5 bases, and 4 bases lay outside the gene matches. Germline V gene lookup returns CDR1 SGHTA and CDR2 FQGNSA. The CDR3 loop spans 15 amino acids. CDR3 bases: TGTGCCAGCAGCGGGCGGACTAGCGGGCAAGAGACCCAGTACTTC. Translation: CASSGRTSGQETQYF. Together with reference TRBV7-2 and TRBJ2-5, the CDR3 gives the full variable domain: GAGVSQSPSNKVTEKGKDVELRCDPISGHTALYWYRQSLGQGLEFLIYFQGNSAPDKSGLPSDRFSAERTGGSVSTLTIQRTQQEDSAVYLCASSGRTSGQETQYFGPGTRLLVL.

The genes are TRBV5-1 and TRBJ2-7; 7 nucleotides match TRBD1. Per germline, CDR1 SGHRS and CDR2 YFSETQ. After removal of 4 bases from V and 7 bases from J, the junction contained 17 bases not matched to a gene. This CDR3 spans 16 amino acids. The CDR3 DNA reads TGCGCCAGCAGCCCTAGGGACAGCCGAACCCTTCTGGAGCAGTACTTC. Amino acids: CASSPRDSRTLLEQYF.

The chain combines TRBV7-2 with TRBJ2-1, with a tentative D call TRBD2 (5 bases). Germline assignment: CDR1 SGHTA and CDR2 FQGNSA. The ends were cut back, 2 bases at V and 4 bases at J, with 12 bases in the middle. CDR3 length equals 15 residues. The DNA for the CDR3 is TGTGCCAGCAGCTTATCGAGCGGAGATTACAATGAGCAGTTCTTC. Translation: CASSLSSGDYNEQFF.

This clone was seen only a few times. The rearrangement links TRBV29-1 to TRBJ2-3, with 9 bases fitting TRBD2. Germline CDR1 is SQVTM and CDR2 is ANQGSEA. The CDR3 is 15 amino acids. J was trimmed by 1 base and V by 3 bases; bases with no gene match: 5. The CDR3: CSVDLSSGGTDTQYF. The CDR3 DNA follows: TGCAGCGTTGATCTGTCTAGCGGGGGCACAGATACGCAGTATTTT.

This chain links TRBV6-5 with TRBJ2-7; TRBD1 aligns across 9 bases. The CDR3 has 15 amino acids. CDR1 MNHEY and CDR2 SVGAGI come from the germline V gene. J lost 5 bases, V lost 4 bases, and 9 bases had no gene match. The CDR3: CASSSPGQGLHEQYF. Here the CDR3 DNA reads TGTGCCAGCAGTTCGCCGGGACAGGGTCTCCACGAGCAGTACTTC.

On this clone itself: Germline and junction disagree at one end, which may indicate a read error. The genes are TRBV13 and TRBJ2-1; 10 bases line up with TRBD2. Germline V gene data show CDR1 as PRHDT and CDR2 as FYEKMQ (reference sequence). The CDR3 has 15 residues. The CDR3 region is CASSLAGGDWNEQFF. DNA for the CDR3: TGTGCCAGCAGTTTAGCGGGGGGAGACTGGAATGAGCAGTTCTTC.

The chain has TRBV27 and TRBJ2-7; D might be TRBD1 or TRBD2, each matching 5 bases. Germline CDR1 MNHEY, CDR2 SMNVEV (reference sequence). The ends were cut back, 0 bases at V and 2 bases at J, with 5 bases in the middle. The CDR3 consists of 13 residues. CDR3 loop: CASSLSGAYEQYF. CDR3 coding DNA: TGTGCCAGCAGTTTATCGGGGGCCTACGAGCAGTACTTC.

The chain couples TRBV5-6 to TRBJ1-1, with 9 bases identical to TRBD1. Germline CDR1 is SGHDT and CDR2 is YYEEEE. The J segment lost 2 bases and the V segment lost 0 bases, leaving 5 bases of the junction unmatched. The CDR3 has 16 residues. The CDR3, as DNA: TGTGCCAGCAGCTTGGCTACGGGACAGGGAAACACTGAAGCTTTCTTT. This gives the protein CASSLATGQGNTEAFF.

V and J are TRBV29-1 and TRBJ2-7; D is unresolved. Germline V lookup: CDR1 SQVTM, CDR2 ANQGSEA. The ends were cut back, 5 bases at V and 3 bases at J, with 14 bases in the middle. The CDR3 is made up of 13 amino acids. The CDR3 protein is CSVSPGLDYEQYF. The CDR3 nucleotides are TGCAGCGTTAGCCCCGGCCTGGACTACGAGCAGTACTTC.

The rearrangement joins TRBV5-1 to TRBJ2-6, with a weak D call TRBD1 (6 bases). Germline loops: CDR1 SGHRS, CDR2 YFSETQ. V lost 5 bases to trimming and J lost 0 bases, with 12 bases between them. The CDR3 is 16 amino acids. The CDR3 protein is CASSSDRSSGANVLTF. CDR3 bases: TGCGCCAGCAGTTCAGACAGGAGCTCTGGGGCCAACGTCCTGACTTTC. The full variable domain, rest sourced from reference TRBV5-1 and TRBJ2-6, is KAGVTQTPRYLIKTRGQQVTLSCSPISGHRSVSWYQQTPGQGLQFLFEYFSETQRNKGNFPGRFSGRQFSNSRSEMNVSTLELGDSALYLCASSSDRSSGANVLTFGAGSRLTVL.

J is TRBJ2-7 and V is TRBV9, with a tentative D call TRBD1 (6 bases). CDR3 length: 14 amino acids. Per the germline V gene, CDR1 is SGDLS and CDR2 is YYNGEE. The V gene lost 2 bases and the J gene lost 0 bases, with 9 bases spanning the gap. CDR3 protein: CASSVRDNSYEQYF. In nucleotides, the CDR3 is TGTGCCAGCAGCGTTCGGGACAACTCCTACGAGCAGTACTTC.

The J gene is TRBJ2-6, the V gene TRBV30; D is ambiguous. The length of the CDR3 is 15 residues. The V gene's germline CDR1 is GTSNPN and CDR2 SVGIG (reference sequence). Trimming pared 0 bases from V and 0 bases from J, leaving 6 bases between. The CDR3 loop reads CAWSVVDSGANVLTF. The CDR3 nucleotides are TGTGCCTGGAGTGTGGTGGACTCTGGGGCCAACGTCCTGACTTTC.

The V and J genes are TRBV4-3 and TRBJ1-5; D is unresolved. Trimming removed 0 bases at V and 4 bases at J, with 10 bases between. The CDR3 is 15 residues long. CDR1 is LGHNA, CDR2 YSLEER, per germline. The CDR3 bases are TGCGCCAGCAGCCAAGATTCGGCCATAAATCAGCCCCAGCATTTT. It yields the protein CASSQDSAINQPQHF.